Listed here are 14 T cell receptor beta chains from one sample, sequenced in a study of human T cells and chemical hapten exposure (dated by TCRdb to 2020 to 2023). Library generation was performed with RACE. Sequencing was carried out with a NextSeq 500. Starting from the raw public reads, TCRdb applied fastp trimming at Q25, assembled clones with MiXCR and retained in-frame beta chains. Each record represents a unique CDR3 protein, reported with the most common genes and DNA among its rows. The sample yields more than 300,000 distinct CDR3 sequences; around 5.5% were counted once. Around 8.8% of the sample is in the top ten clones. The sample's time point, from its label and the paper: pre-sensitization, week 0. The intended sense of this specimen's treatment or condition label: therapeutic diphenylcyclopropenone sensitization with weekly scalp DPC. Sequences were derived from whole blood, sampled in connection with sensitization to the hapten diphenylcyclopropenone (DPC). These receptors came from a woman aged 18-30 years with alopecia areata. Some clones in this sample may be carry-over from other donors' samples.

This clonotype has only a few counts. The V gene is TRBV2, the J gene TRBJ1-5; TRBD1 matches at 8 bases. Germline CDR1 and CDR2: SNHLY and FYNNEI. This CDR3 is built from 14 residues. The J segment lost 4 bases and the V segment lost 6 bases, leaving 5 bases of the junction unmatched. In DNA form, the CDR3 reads TGTGCCAGCAGCCGGACAGGGAGAAATCAGCCCCAGCATTTT. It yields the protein CASSRTGRNQPQHF.

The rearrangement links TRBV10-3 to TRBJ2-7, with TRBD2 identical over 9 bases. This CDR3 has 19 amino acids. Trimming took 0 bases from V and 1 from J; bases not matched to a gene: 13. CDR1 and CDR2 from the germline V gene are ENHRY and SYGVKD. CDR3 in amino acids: CAISESSGGPERGSYEQYF. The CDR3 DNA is TGTGCCATCAGTGAGTCTAGCGGGGGCCCCGAAAGGGGGTCCTACGAGCAGTACTTC.

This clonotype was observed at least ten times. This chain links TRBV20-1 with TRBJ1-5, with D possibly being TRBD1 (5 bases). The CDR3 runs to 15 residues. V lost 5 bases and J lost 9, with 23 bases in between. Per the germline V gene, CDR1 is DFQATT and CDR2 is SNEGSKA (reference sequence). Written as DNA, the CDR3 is TGCAGTGCTTCCCTATCGGGGACCGACTCGGGGCCCCAGCATTTT. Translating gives CSASLSGTDSGPQHF.

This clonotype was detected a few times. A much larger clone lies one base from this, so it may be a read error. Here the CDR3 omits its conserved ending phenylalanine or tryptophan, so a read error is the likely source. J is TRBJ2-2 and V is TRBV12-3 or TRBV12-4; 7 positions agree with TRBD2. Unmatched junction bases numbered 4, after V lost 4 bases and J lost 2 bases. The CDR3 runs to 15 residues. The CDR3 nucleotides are TGTGCCAGCAGTTGGCGGGGGTATAACACCGGGGAGCTGTTTCTT. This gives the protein CASSWRGYNTGELFL.

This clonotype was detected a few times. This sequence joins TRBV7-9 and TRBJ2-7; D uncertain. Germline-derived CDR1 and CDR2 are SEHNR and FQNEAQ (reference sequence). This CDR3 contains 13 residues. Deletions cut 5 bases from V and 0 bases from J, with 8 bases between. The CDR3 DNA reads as TGTGCCAGCAGCACGCGTACCTCCTACGAGCAGTACTTC. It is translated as CASSTRTSYEQYF.

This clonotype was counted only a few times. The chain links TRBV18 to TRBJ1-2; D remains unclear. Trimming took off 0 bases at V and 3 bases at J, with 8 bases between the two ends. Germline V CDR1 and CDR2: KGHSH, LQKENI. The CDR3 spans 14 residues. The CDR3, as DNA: TGTGCCAGCTCACCACCGGTACGGGACTATGGCTACACCTTC. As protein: CASSPPVRDYGYTF.

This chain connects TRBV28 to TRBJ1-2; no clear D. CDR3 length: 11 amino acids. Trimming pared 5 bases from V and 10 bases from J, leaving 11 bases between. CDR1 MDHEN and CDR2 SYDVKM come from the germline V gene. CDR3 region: CASSGAAHYTF. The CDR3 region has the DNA TGTGCCAGCAGTGGTGCGGCCCACTACACCTTC.

The CDR3 sequence: CASGGGERGTEAFF. CDR3 nucleotide sequence: TGCGCCAGCGGAGGAGGGGAAAGGGGCACTGAAGCTTTCTTT. The V call is TRBV5-1, the J call TRBJ1-1; D perhaps matches TRBD1 (5 bases). V was clipped by 7 bases and J by 4 bases, with 17 bases between them. Germline CDR1 is SGHRS and CDR2 is YFSETQ. The CDR3 spans 14 residues.

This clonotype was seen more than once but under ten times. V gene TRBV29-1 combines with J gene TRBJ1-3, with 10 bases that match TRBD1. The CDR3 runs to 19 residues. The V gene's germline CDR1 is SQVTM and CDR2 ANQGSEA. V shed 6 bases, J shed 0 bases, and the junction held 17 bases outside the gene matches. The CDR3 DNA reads TGCAGCGTCCTGACCCAAGGGGGACAGGGGACTATCTCTGGAAACACCATATATTTT. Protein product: CSVLTQGGQGTISGNTIYF.

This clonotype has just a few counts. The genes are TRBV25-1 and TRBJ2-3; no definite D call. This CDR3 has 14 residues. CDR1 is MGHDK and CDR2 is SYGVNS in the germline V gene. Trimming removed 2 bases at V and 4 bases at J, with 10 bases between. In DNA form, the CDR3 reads TGTGCCAGCAGTGAAATCCGTGGCTCAGATACGCAGTATTTT. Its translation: CASSEIRGSDTQYF.

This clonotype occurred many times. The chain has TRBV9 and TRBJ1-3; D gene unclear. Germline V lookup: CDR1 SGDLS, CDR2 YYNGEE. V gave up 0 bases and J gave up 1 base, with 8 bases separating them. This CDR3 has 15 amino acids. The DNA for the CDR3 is TGTGCCAGCAGCGTAGGCTCTAAATCTGGAAACACCATATATTTT. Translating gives CASSVGSKSGNTIYF.

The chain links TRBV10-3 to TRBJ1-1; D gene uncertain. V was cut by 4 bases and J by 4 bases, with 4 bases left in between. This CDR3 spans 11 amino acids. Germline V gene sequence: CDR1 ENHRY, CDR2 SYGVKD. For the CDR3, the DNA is TGTGCCATCAGTGTCGGCACTGAAGCTTTCTTT. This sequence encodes CAISVGTEAFF.

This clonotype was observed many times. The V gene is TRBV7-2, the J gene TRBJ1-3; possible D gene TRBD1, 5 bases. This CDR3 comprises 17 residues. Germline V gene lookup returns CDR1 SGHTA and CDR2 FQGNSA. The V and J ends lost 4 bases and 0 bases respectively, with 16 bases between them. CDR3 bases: TGTGCCAGCAGCTCTCGACAACAGGCCTTCTCTGGAAACACCATATATTTT. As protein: CASSSRQQAFSGNTIYF.

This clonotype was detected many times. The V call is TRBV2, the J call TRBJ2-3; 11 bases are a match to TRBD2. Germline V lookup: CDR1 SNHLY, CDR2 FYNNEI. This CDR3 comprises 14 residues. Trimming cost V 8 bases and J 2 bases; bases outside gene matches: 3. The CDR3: CASRLAGTTDTQYF. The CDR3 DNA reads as TGTGCCAGCCGACTAGCGGGGACCACAGATACGCAGTATTTT. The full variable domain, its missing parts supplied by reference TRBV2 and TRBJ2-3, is EPEVTQTPSHQVTQMGQEVILRCVPISNHLYFYWYRQILGQKVEFLVSFYNNEISEKSEIFDDQFSVERPDGSNFTLKIRSTKLEDSAMYFCASRLAGTTDTQYFGPGTRLTVL.